The clone carrying this TCR beta chain showed up just once. This sample was taken from a study of blood T cell repertoires in COVID-19. Across the study: Material from acute and convalescent COVID-19 was sourced from the United States, Italy and Spain. PBMCs, B-cell-depleted T cells, or T cells were the source of the cDNA or gDNA that made up the material.

Original processing methods: Nucleated cell number was recorded as an estimate derived from reference gene primer amplification. Assay: immunoSEQ multiplex PCR; the TCRdb copy retains only in-frame clones and omits some. V, J and clone size are those of that table, while D and trimming were read from the DNA. The repertoire holds hundreds of thousands of clones, with 90% to 95% as singletons. The trim removed 6 bases at V and 3 bases at J, leaving 16 bases unmatched. Germline CDR1 MNHEY, CDR2 SVGEGT. The CDR3 runs 17 residues. The material sequenced was peripheral blood. This TCR came from a woman aged 18-29 years who had recovered from COVID-19. This chain uses TRBV6-2 or TRBV6-3 with TRBJ2-7, with 8 nucleotides matching TRBD2. Here the CDR3 reads CASSPSGGGDTLYEQYV. The CDR3 region has the DNA TGTGCCAGCAGCCCCTCCGGGGGGGGCGATACCCTCTACGAGCAGTACGTC.